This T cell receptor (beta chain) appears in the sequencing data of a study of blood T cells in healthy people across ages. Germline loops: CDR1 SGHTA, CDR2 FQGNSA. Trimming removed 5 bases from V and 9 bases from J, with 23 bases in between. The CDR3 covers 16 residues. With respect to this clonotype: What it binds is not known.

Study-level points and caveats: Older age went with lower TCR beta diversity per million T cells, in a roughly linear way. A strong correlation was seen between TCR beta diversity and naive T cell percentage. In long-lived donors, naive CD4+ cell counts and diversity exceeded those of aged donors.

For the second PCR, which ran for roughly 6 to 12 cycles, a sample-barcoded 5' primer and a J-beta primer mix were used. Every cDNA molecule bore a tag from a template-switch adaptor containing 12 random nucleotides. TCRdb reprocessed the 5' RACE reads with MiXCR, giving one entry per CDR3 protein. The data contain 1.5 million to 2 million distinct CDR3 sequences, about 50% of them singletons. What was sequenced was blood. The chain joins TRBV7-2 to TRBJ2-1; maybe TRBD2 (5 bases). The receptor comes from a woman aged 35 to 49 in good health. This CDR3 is CASSLGGMVRSSEQFF. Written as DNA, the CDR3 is TGTGCCAGCAGCCTAGGAGGCATGGTAAGGTCGAGTGAGCAGTTCTTC.